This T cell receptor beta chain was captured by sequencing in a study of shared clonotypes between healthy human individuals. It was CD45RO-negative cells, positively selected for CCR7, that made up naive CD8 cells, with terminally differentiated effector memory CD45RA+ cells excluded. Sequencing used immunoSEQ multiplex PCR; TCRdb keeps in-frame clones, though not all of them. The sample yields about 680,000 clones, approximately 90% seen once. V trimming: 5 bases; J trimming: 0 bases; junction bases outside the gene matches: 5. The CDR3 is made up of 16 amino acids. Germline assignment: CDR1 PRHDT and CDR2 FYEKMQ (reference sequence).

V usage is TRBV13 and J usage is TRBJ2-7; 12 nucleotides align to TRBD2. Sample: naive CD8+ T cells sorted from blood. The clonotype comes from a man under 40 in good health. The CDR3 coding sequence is TGTGCCAGCAGCGGGGGACTAGCGGGTCCCTCCTACGAGCAGTACTTC. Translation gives CASSGGLAGPSYEQYF.